These T cell receptor beta chains were read from a single sample in a study of tumor-infiltrating lymphocytes in primary liver carcinoma. TCRdb reanalysed the multiplex PCR reads using MiXCR and keeps one entry per CDR3 protein. The sample includes roughly 330,000 distinct CDR3 sequences, less than 65% of them seen just once. The sample was peripheral blood. The receptors were gathered from a middle-aged man with primary liver carcinoma and hepatitis B virus infection. CDR3s include the opening cysteine and the closing phenylalanine or tryptophan. A D gene is named only where the DNA matches it firmly. Not every row has a clone size; where given, it reads once, few, many or a size class.

clone size: few
V gene: TRBV6-1
D gene: -
J gene: TRBJ1-6
CDR3 length: 16
CDR3 protein: CASSEGGGQYNSPLHF
CDR3 DNA: TGTGCCAGCAGTGAAGGAGGAGGACAATATAATTCACCCCTCCACTTT

clone size: few
V gene: TRBV11-2
D gene: -
J gene: TRBJ2-2
CDR3 length: 14
CDR3 protein: CASSRRGNIGELFF
CDR3 DNA: TGTGCCAGCAGTCGCAGGGGAAACATCGGGGAGCTGTTTTTT

clone size: many
V gene: TRBV6-1
D gene: -
J gene: TRBJ1-6
CDR3 length: 14
CDR3 protein: CASSERADNSPLHF
CDR3 DNA: TGTGCCAGCAGTGAACGGGCGGATAATTCACCCCTCCACTTT

clone size: -
V gene: TRBV12-3/TRBV12-4
D gene: -
J gene: TRBJ1-2
CDR3 length: 12
CDR3 protein: CAGSSQTYGYTF
CDR3 DNA: TGTGCCGGCAGTTCTCAAACGTATGGCTACACCTTC

clone size: -
V gene: TRBV11-2
D gene: -
J gene: TRBJ2-3
CDR3 length: 13
CDR3 protein: CASSLGWAVTQYF
CDR3 DNA: TGTGCCAGCAGCCTAGGGTGGGCAGTTACGCAGTATTTT

clone size: -
V gene: TRBV5-1
D gene: TRBD1
J gene: TRBJ2-7
CDR3 length: 14
CDR3 protein: CAISQGQGAYEQYF
CDR3 DNA: TGCGCCATCAGCCAGGGACAGGGAGCCTACGAGCAGTACTTC

clone size: once
V gene: TRBV12-3/TRBV12-4
D gene: -
J gene: TRBJ2-7
CDR3 length: 12
CDR3 protein: CASSLDLAGQYF
CDR3 DNA: TGTGCCAGCAGTTTAGATTTGGCCGGGCAGTACTTC

clone size: -
V gene: TRBV4-2
D gene: -
J gene: TRBJ2-5
CDR3 length: 16
CDR3 protein: CASSQARDSIQEAQYF
CDR3 DNA: TGTGCCAGCAGCCAGGCCCGAGACTCAATCCAAGAGGCCCAGTACTTC

clone size: many
V gene: TRBV4-2
D gene: TRBD2
J gene: TRBJ2-1
CDR3 length: 14
CDR3 protein: CASSQGRGGNEQFF
CDR3 DNA: TGTGCCAGCAGCCAGGGGCGGGGGGGCAATGAGCAGTTCTTC

clone size: -
V gene: TRBV4-1
D gene: TRBD1
J gene: TRBJ1-2
CDR3 length: 14
CDR3 protein: CASSHSGQGGGYTF
CDR3 DNA: TGCGCCAGCAGCCACAGCGGACAGGGTGGTGGCTACACCTTC

clone size: -
V gene: TRBV11-2
D gene: TRBD2
J gene: TRBJ2-1
CDR3 length: 17
CDR3 protein: CAGSLALAGEVPYEQFF
CDR3 DNA: TGTGCCGGCAGCTTAGCCCTAGCGGGAGAGGTGCCCTACGAGCAGTTCTTC

clone size: -
V gene: TRBV11-1
D gene: TRBD2
J gene: TRBJ2-1
CDR3 length: 16
CDR3 protein: CASSSSASGDYNEQLF
CDR3 DNA: TGTGCCAGCAGCTCATCGGCTAGCGGTGACTACAATGAGCAGCTCTTC

clone size: many
V gene: TRBV6-1
D gene: -
J gene: TRBJ1-1
CDR3 length: 11
CDR3 protein: CASSERLEAFF
CDR3 DNA: TGTGCCAGCAGTGAAAGACTTGAAGCTTTCTTT

clone size: -
V gene: TRBV11-1
D gene: -
J gene: TRBJ2-7
CDR3 length: 16
CDR3 protein: CVSSFLETSSSYEQYF
CDR3 DNA: TGTGTCAGCAGCTTTCTTGAGACATCAAGCTCCTACGAGCAGTACTTC

clone size: few
V gene: TRBV5-1
D gene: TRBD2
J gene: TRBJ2-1
CDR3 length: 15
CDR3 protein: CASQRGFGAYNEQFF
CDR3 DNA: TGCGCCAGCCAGCGGGGATTTGGCGCTTACAATGAGCAGTTCTTC

clone size: -
V gene: TRBV29-1
D gene: -
J gene: TRBJ1-2
CDR3 length: 12
CDR3 protein: CSVEGGAGGYTF
CDR3 DNA: TGCAGTGTCGAAGGTGGGGCGGGTGGCTACACCTTC

clone size: many
V gene: TRBV4-1
D gene: TRBD1
J gene: TRBJ2-5
CDR3 length: 14
CDR3 protein: CATAAGQGKETQYF
CDR3 DNA: TGCGCCACCGCCGCGGGACAGGGGAAAGAGACCCAGTACTTC

clone size: many
V gene: TRBV5-5
D gene: -
J gene: TRBJ2-2
CDR3 length: 14
CDR3 protein: CASTTDRTPGELFF
CDR3 DNA: TGTGCCAGCACAACGGACCGAACCCCCGGGGAGCTGTTTTTT

clone size: -
V gene: TRBV4-3
D gene: TRBD2
J gene: TRBJ2-3
CDR3 length: 15
CDR3 protein: CASNQDTRLAGTQYF
CDR3 DNA: TGCGCCAGCAACCAAGACACAAGACTAGCAGGTACGCAGTATTTT

clone size: -
V gene: TRBV11-2
D gene: -
J gene: TRBJ1-1
CDR3 length: 13
CDR3 protein: CTSSLVQGTEASF
CDR3 DNA: TGCACCAGCAGCTTAGTTCAGGGCACTGAAGCTTCCTTT

clone size: -
V gene: TRBV6-5
D gene: TRBD2
J gene: TRBJ2-7
CDR3 length: 14
CDR3 protein: CASRLAGAAYELYF
CDR3 DNA: TGTGCCAGCAGATTAGCGGGAGCGGCCTACGAGCTGTACTTC

clone size: -
V gene: TRBV7-6
D gene: -
J gene: TRBJ2-7
CDR3 length: 16
CDR3 protein: CASNLTGLMFSYEQYF
CDR3 DNA: TGTGCCAGCAACTTAACGGGACTCATGTTCTCCTACGAGCAGTACTTC

clone size: many
V gene: TRBV10-3
D gene: -
J gene: TRBJ2-5
CDR3 length: 14
CDR3 protein: CATKDVGTQETQYF
CDR3 DNA: TGTGCCACAAAAGACGTAGGGACCCAAGAGACCCAGTACTTC

clone size: -
V gene: TRBV7-9
D gene: -
J gene: TRBJ2-7
CDR3 length: 15
CDR3 protein: CASSLRAGASYEQYF
CDR3 DNA: TGTGCCAGCAGCCTAAGGGCGGGGGCGTCCTACGAGCAGTACTTC

clone size: many
V gene: TRBV6-6
D gene: -
J gene: TRBJ2-7
CDR3 length: 15
CDR3 protein: CASSYLASDIYEQYF
CDR3 DNA: TGTGCCAGCAGTTACCTCGCCTCCGACATCTACGAGCAGTACTTC

clone size: -
V gene: TRBV6-2/TRBV6-3
D gene: TRBD1
J gene: TRBJ1-5
CDR3 length: 17
CDR3 protein: CASSYPRQGKDNQPQQF
CDR3 DNA: TGTGCCAGCAGTTACCCGAGACAGGGCAAGGACAATCAGCCCCAGCAATTT

clone size: -
V gene: TRBV11-2
D gene: -
J gene: TRBJ2-3
CDR3 length: 14
CDR3 protein: CANSLRINTDTQYF
CDR3 DNA: TGTGCCAACAGTCTGCGTATCAACACAGATACGCAGTATTTT

clone size: -
V gene: TRBV28
D gene: -
J gene: TRBJ2-7
CDR3 length: 12
CDR3 protein: CASSSPFREQYF
CDR3 DNA: TGTGCCAGCAGTTCCCCGTTTCGGGAGCAGTACTTC

clone size: few
V gene: TRBV12-3/TRBV12-4
D gene: TRBD2
J gene: TRBJ2-1
CDR3 length: 15
CDR3 protein: CASRGGDRSSDEQFF
CDR3 DNA: TGTGCCAGCAGGGGGGGGGATCGTTCGAGCGATGAGCAGTTCTTC

clone size: -
V gene: TRBV29-1
D gene: -
J gene: TRBJ2-2
CDR3 length: 16
CDR3 protein: CSVQALGQRDTGELFF
CDR3 DNA: TGCAGCGTCCAGGCGCTGGGACAGCGGGACACCGGGGAGCTGTTTTTT

clone size: -
V gene: TRBV11-2
D gene: -
J gene: TRBJ2-1
CDR3 length: 13
CDR3 protein: CASSLVQTNEQFF
CDR3 DNA: TGTGCCAGCAGCTTGGTTCAGACCAATGAGCAGTTCTTC

clone size: many
V gene: TRBV6-2/TRBV6-3
D gene: -
J gene: TRBJ2-7
CDR3 length: 13
CDR3 protein: CASSYSTTYEQYF
CDR3 DNA: TGTGCCAGCAGTTACTCTACCACCTACGAGCAGTACTTC

clone size: -
V gene: TRBV25-1
D gene: TRBD1
J gene: TRBJ2-3
CDR3 length: 15
CDR3 protein: CASSAWTGGTDTQYF
CDR3 DNA: TGTGCCAGCAGTGCATGGACAGGGGGCACAGATACGCAGTATTTT

clone size: -
V gene: TRBV11-2
D gene: -
J gene: TRBJ2-3
CDR3 length: 16
CDR3 protein: CVSSLAFAGVKDTQYF
CDR3 DNA: TGTGTCAGCAGCTTAGCATTCGCTGGCGTGAAAGATACGCAGTATTTT

clone size: -
V gene: TRBV11-2
D gene: -
J gene: TRBJ2-5
CDR3 length: 13
CDR3 protein: CARSLTDQETLYF
CDR3 DNA: TGTGCCCGCAGCTTAACAGACCAAGAGACCCTGTACTTC

clone size: many
V gene: TRBV4-1
D gene: -
J gene: TRBJ2-3
CDR3 length: 14
CDR3 protein: CASSQMWATDTQYF
CDR3 DNA: TGCGCCAGCAGCCAAATGTGGGCCACAGATACGCAGTATTTT

clone size: -
V gene: TRBV11-3
D gene: -
J gene: TRBJ2-1
CDR3 length: 15
CDR3 protein: CASSPDSGSYDEQFF
CDR3 DNA: TGTGCCAGCAGCCCTGACTCGGGTAGCTACGATGAGCAGTTTTTC

clone size: few
V gene: TRBV12-3/TRBV12-4
D gene: -
J gene: TRBJ1-6
CDR3 length: 14
CDR3 protein: CASSLAGGLSPLHF
CDR3 DNA: TGTGCCAGCAGTTTAGCAGGGGGACTTTCACCCCTCCACTTT

clone size: many
V gene: TRBV12-3/TRBV12-4
D gene: -
J gene: TRBJ2-7
CDR3 length: 15
CDR3 protein: CASSQKGVKGWEQYF
CDR3 DNA: TGTGCCAGCAGTCAAAAGGGTGTTAAAGGCTGGGAGCAGTACTTC

clone size: few
V gene: TRBV5-6
D gene: TRBD1
J gene: TRBJ2-1
CDR3 length: 15
CDR3 protein: CASSLNGQDYNEQFF
CDR3 DNA: TGTGCCAGCAGCTTGAACGGACAGGACTACAATGAGCAGTTCTTC

clone size: few
V gene: TRBV12-3/TRBV12-4
D gene: -
J gene: TRBJ2-3
CDR3 length: 14
CDR3 protein: CASRGDFDTDTQYF
CDR3 DNA: TGTGCCAGCAGGGGGGACTTTGACACAGATACGCAGTATTTT

clone size: -
V gene: TRBV5-5
D gene: -
J gene: TRBJ1-6
CDR3 length: 17
CDR3 protein: CASSLYGVVRDNSPPHF
CDR3 DNA: TGTGCCAGCAGCTTGTACGGCGTGGTCAGGGATAATTCACCCCCCCACTTT